This passage covers 3 T cell receptor beta chains from one sample sequenced in a study of T cell clusters in autoimmune cytopenias. Some 38,000 genome equivalents of blood DNA were amplified for TRB. One tube held mixed TRB-A and TRB-B primer pools for touch-down PCR. Reanalyzing the multiplex PCR reads, TCRdb keeps one entry per CDR3 protein, without DNA. This specimen shows around 11,000 distinct CDR3 sequences; the ten leading clones hold under 5%. The same sample was also used in a study of T cell repertoires in aging, cancer and after chemotherapy.

Sequences were obtained from peripheral blood. Receptor source: a human donor in good health.

The chain's CDR3 is CASSPSWVDTQYF. The chain has TRBV5-1 and TRBJ2-3; with no DNA, the TCRdb D assignment of TRBD2 cannot be verified. The CDR3 has 13 amino acids. CDR1 and CDR2 (germline): SGHRS, YFSETQ. Looking up the rest from reference TRBV5-1 and TRBJ2-3 gives the full variable domain: KAGVTQTPRYLIKTRGQQVTLSCSPISGHRSVSWYQQTPGQGLQFLFEYFSETQRNKGNFPGRFSGRQFSNSRSEMNVSTLELGDSALYLCASSPSWVDTQYFGPGTRLTVL.

The gene calls are TRBV18 and TRBJ1-2; TCRdb reports TRBD1, a call that lacks DNA to check it against. The CDR3 consists of 14 residues. CDR1 and CDR2 from the germline V gene are KGHSH and LQKENI. The CDR3 sequence is CASSPLTGGHGYTF.

This clonotype ranks as medium-sized in terms of frequency. The CDR3 loop reads CASRPTGTGPYEQYF. This rearrangement joins TRBV6-5 to TRBJ2-7; the D gene TCRdb calls, TRBD1, cannot be checked with no DNA. The length of the CDR3 is 15 residues. CDR1 and CDR2 from the germline V gene are MNHEY and SVGAGI.